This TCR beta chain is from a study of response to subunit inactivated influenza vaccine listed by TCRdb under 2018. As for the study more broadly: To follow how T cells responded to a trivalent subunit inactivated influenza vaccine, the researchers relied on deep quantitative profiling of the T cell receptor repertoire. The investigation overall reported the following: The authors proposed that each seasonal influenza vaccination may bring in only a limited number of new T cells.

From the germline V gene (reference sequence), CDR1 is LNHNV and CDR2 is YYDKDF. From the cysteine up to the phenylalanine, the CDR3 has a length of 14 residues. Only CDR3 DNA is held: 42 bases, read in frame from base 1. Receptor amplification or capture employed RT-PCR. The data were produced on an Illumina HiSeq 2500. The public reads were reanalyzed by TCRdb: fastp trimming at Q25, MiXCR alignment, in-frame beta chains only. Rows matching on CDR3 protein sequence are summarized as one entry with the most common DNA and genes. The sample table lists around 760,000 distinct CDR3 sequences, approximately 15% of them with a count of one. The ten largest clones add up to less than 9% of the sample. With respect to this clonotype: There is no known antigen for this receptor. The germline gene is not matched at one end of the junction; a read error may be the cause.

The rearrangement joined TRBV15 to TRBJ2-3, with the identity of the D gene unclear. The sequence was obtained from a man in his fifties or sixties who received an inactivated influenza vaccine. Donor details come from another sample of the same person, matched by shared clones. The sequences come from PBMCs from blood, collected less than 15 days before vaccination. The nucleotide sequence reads TGTGCCACCATCAGAGATTTAACAAGCGATACGCAGTATTTT. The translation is CATIRDLTSDTQYF.